This T cell receptor (beta chain) was sequenced in a study of OX40 agonist ivuxolimab in advanced cancers. Overall study: The dose-escalation cohort was around 83% male, with a mean age of around 60 years, ranging roughly 23 to 79. Earlier anti-PD-1, anti-PD-L1 or anti-CTLA-4 therapy was permitted; about 39% had received some.

This clone showed up just once. Its target is not known. CDR1 SGHKS and CDR2 YYEKEE come from the germline V gene (reference sequence). V was clipped by 4 bases and J by 0 bases, with 11 bases between them. CDR3 length: 14 residues. Study results and limitations: Normalized T-cell clonal expansion was also low in some nonresponders. Not determined was the antigen specificity of the expanded peripheral T cells.

Some clones are missing from TCRdb's copy, which holds only in-frame ones; the method was immunoSEQ multiplex PCR. This sample has 55,000 to 65,000 clones, with 80% to 95% found just once. The chain joins TRBV5-5 to TRBJ2-7, with D perhaps assigned TRBD1 or TRBD2 (5 bases each). Sequences were derived from CD4+ or CD8+ T cells sorted from blood, sampled in a trial of the OX40 agonist ivuxolimab. This TCR was recovered from an adult with an advanced solid tumor such as melanoma, head and neck, liver or kidney cancer. CDR3 sequence reads: CASSPRDVSYEQYF. The CDR3 DNA follows: TGTGCCAGCAGCCCGAGGGACGTCTCCTACGAGCAGTACTTC.